These 22 T cell receptor beta chains were all obtained from the same sample, sequenced in a study of blood T cell repertoires in COVID-19. Libraries were prepared by immunoSEQ multiplex PCR; TCRdb keeps only in-frame clonotypes and omits some of them. Of tens of thousands of clones in the sample, around nine tenths were seen once. Sequenced sample: peripheral blood. The receptors were gathered from a woman aged 70-85 years with acute or convalescent COVID-19.

The genes are TRBV9 and TRBJ2-1; D uncertain. Germline V gene lookup returns CDR1 SGDLS and CDR2 YYNGEE. V lost 0 bases, J lost 5 bases, and 15 bases lay in between. This CDR3 has 16 amino acids. In DNA form, the CDR3 reads TGTGCCAGCAGCGTAGGGGTTGGCTGGGCAAACAATGAGCAGTTCTTC. This gives the protein CASSVGVGWANNEQFF. The variable domain in full, with the rest retrieved from reference TRBV9 and TRBJ2-1, is DSGVTQTPKHLITATGQRVTLRCSPRSGDLSVYWYQQSLDQGLQFLIQYYNGEERAKGNILERFSAQQFPDLHSELNLSSLELGDSALYFCASSVGVGWANNEQFFGPGTRLTVL.

The V gene is TRBV9, the J gene TRBJ1-5; no clear D gene. Trimming pared 0 bases from V and 5 bases from J, leaving 9 bases between. Germline V CDR1 and CDR2: SGDLS, YYNGEE. This CDR3 is built from 14 residues. CDR3 DNA sequence: TGTGCCAGCAGCGTAGGGGCCGGGGATCAGCCCCAGCATTTT. Protein product: CASSVGAGDQPQHF.

This clone has more than one count but fewer than ten. The V gene is TRBV7-2, the J gene TRBJ2-7; 8 bases agree with TRBD2. Germline assignment: CDR1 SGHTA and CDR2 FQGNSA. This CDR3 region has 16 residues. The junction had 11 bases not matched to a gene; V was cut back by 1 base and J by 6 bases. CDR3 DNA sequence: TGTGCCAGCAGCTTAGAACCGGGAGGGCCGGTCGGCGAGCAGTACTTC. Amino acid sequence: CASSLEPGGPVGEQYF.

The chain joins TRBV18 to TRBJ2-1; 13 bases agree with TRBD2. Germline CDR1 is KGHSH and CDR2 is LQKENI. The CDR3 has 19 amino acids. The J segment lost 4 bases and the V segment lost 0 bases, leaving 9 bases of the junction unmatched. CDR3 nucleotide sequence: TGTGCCAGCTCACCACCTGGGACAGGGGGACTAGCGGGATACAATGAGCAGTTCTTC. Its protein product is CASSPPGTGGLAGYNEQFF.

The chain couples TRBV5-1 to TRBJ1-2; D may be TRBD1 (5 bases). V dropped 4 bases and J dropped 6 bases, with 28 bases sitting between them. CDR1 is SGHRS, CDR2 YFSETQ, per germline. CDR3 size: 18 residues. The CDR3 protein is CASSPTPLNRVGGDGYTF. In nucleotides, the CDR3 is TGCGCCAGCAGCCCTACTCCTCTGAACCGGGTGGGGGGGGATGGCTACACCTTC.

This clone has only one observation. The chain couples TRBV2 to TRBJ1-5, with D possibly TRBD1 on 5 matching bases. Trimming removed 0 bases from V and 6 bases from J, with 12 bases in between. Per germline, CDR1 SNHLY and CDR2 FYNNEI. The CDR3 loop spans 15 amino acids. The CDR3 nucleotides are TGTGCCAGCAGTGAAGCGCCGGGTAGGGGTCAGCCCCAGCATTTT. This translates into CASSEAPGRGQPQHF.

The chain has TRBV3-1 (or the pseudogene TRBV3-2) and TRBJ2-1; no clear D gene. The CDR3 has 14 residues. Germline V lookup: CDR1 LGHDT, CDR2 YNNKEL (reference sequence). Trimming removed 4 bases at V and 5 bases at J, with 12 bases between. This CDR3 is CASSPLDNHNEQFF. The CDR3 region has the DNA TGTGCCAGCAGCCCCTTAGACAACCACAATGAGCAGTTCTTC.

The chain uses TRBV28 and TRBJ1-2; 7 nucleotides align to TRBD1. V trimming: 8 bases; J trimming: 7 bases; junction bases outside the gene matches: 10. Looked up from germline, CDR1 is MDHEN and CDR2 is SYDVKM. The CDR3 is 13 amino acids. CDR3: CASDNRGVRGYTF. The DNA for the CDR3 is TGTGCCAGCGACAACAGGGGAGTGCGTGGCTACACCTTC.

This chain uses TRBV6-1 with TRBJ2-1; TRBD2 matches at 11 bases. V was clipped by 4 bases and J by 7 bases; unmatched bases: 12. The CDR3 extends over 17 amino acids. The germline V gene has CDR1 MNHNS and CDR2 SASEGT. This CDR3 reads CASSGAVITSGSNEQFF. The CDR3, as DNA: TGTGCCAGCAGTGGAGCGGTGATAACTAGCGGGAGTAATGAGCAGTTCTTC.

The chain links TRBV10-3 to TRBJ1-6, with 7 bases matching TRBD1. The CDR3 has 16 residues. V was clipped by 0 bases and J by 6 bases; unmatched bases: 5. Germline values: CDR1 ENHRY, CDR2 SYGVKD. This CDR3 reads CAISESGGAVNSPLHF. In nucleotides, the CDR3 is TGTGCCATCAGTGAGTCAGGGGGCGCGGTTAATTCACCCCTCCACTTT.

The chain has TRBV5-6 and TRBJ1-2; TRBD1 agrees at 8 bases. Germline values: CDR1 SGHDT, CDR2 YYEEEE. The CDR3 extends over 19 amino acids. The junction had 19 bases not matched to a gene; V was cut back by 5 bases and J by 1 base. The DNA for the CDR3 is TGTGCCAGCAGTACTTTCGGACGTGACAGGGGAAGGGGTAACTATGGCTACACCTTC. Its protein is CASSTFGRDRGRGNYGYTF.

V is TRBV24-1 and J is TRBJ1-2; TRBD1 might be the D (5 bases). Trimming left V 4 bases short and J 8 bases short, with 13 bases between. The CDR3 has 13 residues. The germline CDR1 and CDR2 sequences are KGHDR and SFDVKD. The CDR3 nucleotides read TGTGCCACCAGTGAAAGACAGCGGGGAGGCTACACCTTC. It is translated as CATSERQRGGYTF.

This chain connects TRBV28 to TRBJ2-7; a possible D gene is TRBD1 (6 bases). Trimming cost V 2 bases and J 5 bases, with 13 bases left between them. Per germline, CDR1 MDHEN and CDR2 SYDVKM. The length of the CDR3 is 14 residues. In nucleotides, the CDR3 is TGTGCCAGCAGTTTAATCCAGGGGAGCCACGAGCAGTACTTC. It translates to CASSLIQGSHEQYF.

The rearrangement joins TRBV20-1 to TRBJ2-3; 7 nucleotides agree with TRBD1. The CDR3 is 11 amino acids. Trimming at V came to 6 bases and at J to 6 bases, leaving 3 bases not matched to a gene. Germline CDR1 reads DFQATT; CDR2 reads SNEGSKA (reference sequence). The CDR3 reads CSAVQGDTQYF. The CDR3 nucleotides read TGCAGTGCCGTACAGGGGGATACGCAGTATTTT.

The genes are TRBV27 and TRBJ2-3; D is perhaps TRBD1 (6 bases). The V gene lost 3 bases and the J gene lost 1 base, with 11 bases spanning the gap. In germline, CDR1 is MNHEY, CDR2 SMNVEV (reference sequence). There are 15 residues in the CDR3. CDR3 DNA: TGTGCCAGCAGTTTGACAGGACCCCGCACAGATACGCAGTATTTT. Protein product: CASSLTGPRTDTQYF.

The chain carries TRBV19 and TRBJ1-3; the D is unclear. The length of the CDR3 is 18 residues. Per germline, CDR1 LNHDA and CDR2 SQIVND (reference sequence). V gave up 8 bases and J gave up 0 bases, with 23 bases separating them. This CDR3 is CASGGSRQATFSGNTIYF. For the CDR3, the DNA is TGTGCCAGTGGAGGCAGCCGGCAGGCAACCTTCTCTGGAAACACCATATATTTT.

This clone has just a few counts. The rearrangement uses TRBV7-2 and TRBJ1-2; maybe TRBD1 (5 bases). The CDR3 covers 14 residues. Germline CDR1 and CDR2: SGHTA and FQGNSA. With 5 bases removed from V and 2 bases from J, the gap between germline ends came to 12 bases. CDR3 loop: CASSTGHGNYGYTF. The CDR3, as DNA: TGTGCCAGCAGCACTGGACATGGCAACTATGGCTACACCTTC.

This rearrangement joins TRBV10-3 to TRBJ2-7, with 7 positions matching TRBD1. V shed 10 bases, J shed 3 bases, and the junction held 3 bases outside the gene matches. The CDR3 covers 11 residues. Germline loops: CDR1 ENHRY, CDR2 SYGVKD. CDR3 sequence reads: CATGQDYEQYV. For the CDR3, the DNA is TGTGCCACAGGACAGGACTACGAGCAGTACGTC.

This chain links TRBV19 with TRBJ2-7; perhaps TRBD1 as D (6 bases). The germline V and J ends were trimmed by 4 bases and 2 bases, with 15 bases remaining between them. The CDR3 extends over 15 amino acids. Looked up from germline, CDR1 is LNHDA and CDR2 is SQIVND (reference sequence). CDR3 DNA: TGTGCCAGTAGTAGGAACAGGGATGGAGCCTACGAGCAGTACTTC. Translation: CASSRNRDGAYEQYF.

The rearrangement links TRBV18 to TRBJ1-1; D gene ambiguous. The CDR3 has 15 residues. Trimming cost V 0 bases and J 4 bases, with 12 bases left between them. Germline-derived CDR1 and CDR2 are KGHSH and LQKENI. The CDR3, as DNA: TGTGCCAGCTCACCACCGACGGGTGCGGGCACTGAAGCTTTCTTT. Translated, it gives CASSPPTGAGTEAFF.

The chain uses TRBV27 and TRBJ1-3, with TRBD1 matching over 12 bases. The ends lost 5 bases at V and 4 bases at J; junction bases unmatched: 6. The length of the CDR3 is 16 residues. Germline V gives CDR1 MNHEY, CDR2 SMNVEV (reference sequence). CDR3 protein: CASSLKGQGAGNTIYF. CDR3 DNA sequence: TGTGCCAGCAGTCTAAAGGGACAGGGGGCGGGAAACACCATATATTTT.

The rearrangement links TRBV5-1 to TRBJ2-5; the D gene is possibly TRBD1 (6 bases). The CDR3 totals 16 residues. V lost 0 bases and J lost 0, with 12 bases in between. Looked up from germline, CDR1 is SGHRS and CDR2 is YFSETQ. For the CDR3, the DNA is TGCGCCAGCAGCTTGGTAGGGGGACGGAACCAAGAGACCCAGTACTTC. Its translation is CASSLVGGRNQETQYF. Combining the CDR3 with reference TRBV5-1 and TRBJ2-5 gives the whole variable domain KAGVTQTPRYLIKTRGQQVTLSCSPISGHRSVSWYQQTPGQGLQFLFEYFSETQRNKGNFPGRFSGRQFSNSRSEMNVSTLELGDSALYLCASSLVGGRNQETQYFGPGTRLLVL.